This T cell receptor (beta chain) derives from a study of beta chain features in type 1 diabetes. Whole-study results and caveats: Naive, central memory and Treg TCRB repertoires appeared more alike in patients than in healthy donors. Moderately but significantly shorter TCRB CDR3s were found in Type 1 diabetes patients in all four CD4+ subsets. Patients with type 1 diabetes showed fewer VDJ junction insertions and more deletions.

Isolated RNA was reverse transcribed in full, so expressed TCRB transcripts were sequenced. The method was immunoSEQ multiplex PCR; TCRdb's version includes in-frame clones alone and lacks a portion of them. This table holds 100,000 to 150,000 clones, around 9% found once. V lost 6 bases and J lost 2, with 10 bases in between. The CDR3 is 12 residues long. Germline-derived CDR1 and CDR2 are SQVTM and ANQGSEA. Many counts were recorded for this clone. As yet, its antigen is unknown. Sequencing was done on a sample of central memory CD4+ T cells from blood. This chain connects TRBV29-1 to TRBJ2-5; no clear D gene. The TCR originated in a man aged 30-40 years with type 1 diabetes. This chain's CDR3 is CSVGYNQETQYF. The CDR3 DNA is TGCAGCGTCGGGTATAATCAAGAGACCCAGTACTTC.